Reported below is one T cell receptor beta chain. Antigen unknown. The sample comes from a study of shared clonotypes between healthy human individuals. Study conclusions and caveats: Naive subsets tended to show greater estimated richness than memory subsets.

Healthy HIV-negative adults without recent acute infections or vaccinations served as donors. The study drew all its donors from Caucasian adults living in Nashville, Tennessee. Partitioning of CD4+ cells yielded a CD45RA+ naive subset and a CD45RA-negative memory subset. Some clones are missing from TCRdb's copy, which holds only in-frame ones; the method was immunoSEQ multiplex PCR. In the table there are some 300,000 clones, around four fifths of which are singletons. The CDR3 sequence is 15 residues long. CDR1 and CDR2 from the germline V gene are MDHEN and SYDVKM. Trimming at V came to 4 bases and at J to 7 bases, leaving 7 bases not matched to a gene.

Specimen: memory CD4+ T cells sorted from blood. Subset defined: CD45RA-negative fraction. The rearrangement links TRBV28 to TRBJ1-4, with TRBD1 matching over 9 bases. The clonotype was recovered from a man aged 25-45 years in good health. CDR3 in amino acids: CASSYTTGGGEKLFF. DNA of the CDR3: TGTGCCAGCAGTTACACGACAGGGGGTGGTGAAAAACTGTTTTTT.